Following are 20 T cell receptor beta chains from one sample sequenced in a study of T cells expressing NK-cell markers. TCRdb re-called the 5' RACE reads and gives one entry per CDR3 protein, without DNA. The sample totals 400,000 to 550,000 distinct CDR3 sequences. The sequenced material came from blood T cells: a sorted CD56 or NKG2C T cell subset, CD4+ or CD8+ T cells, or bulk PBMC T cells (not recorded which). All receptors derive from a woman aged 18 to 75 in good health.

V usage is TRBV7-2 and J usage is TRBJ2-7; the TCRdb D gene call, TRBD1, has no DNA to confirm it. Per germline, CDR1 SGHTA and CDR2 FQGNSA. The length of the CDR3 is 13 residues. The CDR3 loop is CASSFRESYEQYF.

The rearrangement uses TRBV4-1 and TRBJ2-5; the TRBD2 assignment by TCRdb is unverifiable without DNA. The V gene's germline CDR1 is MGHRA and CDR2 YSYEKL. This CDR3 comprises 15 residues. The CDR3 is CASSGSGGLQETQYF.

The gene calls are TRBV12-3 or TRBV12-4 and TRBJ2-1; TCRdb picks TRBD2, but there is no DNA to check that call. This CDR3 is 15 amino acids long. The CDR3 sequence is CASNPPGLATNEQFF.

The chain has TRBV5-1 and TRBJ2-7; TCRdb indicates TRBD2, and absent DNA this call remains unverified. Germline V gives CDR1 SGHRS, CDR2 YFSETQ. The CDR3 totals 14 residues. This chain's CDR3 is CASSYQDSSSEQYF.

CDR3 loop: CASKPRGGEWSYNEQFF. The chain is built from TRBV5-1 and TRBJ2-1; with no DNA, the TCRdb D assignment of TRBD1 cannot be verified. Germline CDR1 is SGHRS and CDR2 is YFSETQ. This CDR3 region has 17 residues.

The chain recombines TRBV12-3 or TRBV12-4 with TRBJ2-3; the TCRdb call, TRBD1, lacks DNA for checking. The CDR3 is 15 residues long. CDR3 protein: CASSNLGPNTDTQYF.

This chain connects TRBV5-1 to TRBJ2-3. This CDR3 comprises 13 residues. Germline-derived CDR1 and CDR2 are SGHRS and YFSETQ. The CDR3 reads CASSLGYADTQYF. Using reference TRBV5-1 and TRBJ2-3 for the parts outside the CDR3, the full variable domain is KAGVTQTPRYLIKTRGQQVTLSCSPISGHRSVSWYQQTPGQGLQFLFEYFSETQRNKGNFPGRFSGRQFSNSRSEMNVSTLELGDSALYLCASSLGYADTQYFGPGTRLTVL.

The chain carries TRBV6-1 and TRBJ1-5; TCRdb returns TRBD1, unconfirmable since there is no DNA. The CDR3 spans 16 residues. Germline V gene data show CDR1 as MNHNS and CDR2 as SASEGT. CDR3 loop: CASRKSGTPNDQPQHF.

The chain recombines TRBV18 with TRBJ1-2; as DNA is missing, the TRBD1 call by TCRdb cannot be tested. CDR3 length: 15 residues. Germline values: CDR1 KGHSH, CDR2 LQKENI. CDR3 residues: CASSPKTVQNYGYTF. Together with reference TRBV18 and TRBJ1-2, the CDR3 gives the full variable domain: NAGVMQNPRHLVRRRGQEARLRCSPMKGHSHVYWYRQLPEEGLKFMVYLQKENIIDESGMPKERFSAEFPKEGPSILRIQQVVRGDSAAYFCASSPKTVQNYGYTFGSGTRLTVV.

The chain recombines TRBV20-1 with TRBJ1-1; the D call from TCRdb, TRBD1, cannot be confirmed without DNA. Germline lookup yields CDR1 DFQATT and CDR2 SNEGSKA (reference sequence). The CDR3 extends over 13 amino acids. The CDR3 spells CSARSAGGTEAFF.

The chain couples TRBV3-1 to TRBJ2-1; no DNA is available, so the TRBD1 call from TCRdb remains unchecked. In germline, CDR1 is LGHDT, CDR2 YNNKEL (reference sequence). CDR3 length equals 16 residues. CDR3 protein: CASSQGGGRTYNEQFF.

The chain couples TRBV25-1 to TRBJ2-6; TCRdb gives TRBD1 as the D gene, but with no DNA this cannot be confirmed. The CDR3 length is 18 residues. Germline V gene sequence: CDR1 MGHDK, CDR2 SYGVNS. This CDR3 is CASSETRQGASGANVLTF.

This chain connects TRBV12-3 or TRBV12-4 to TRBJ1-1. This CDR3 has 15 amino acids. CDR3 in amino acids: CASSFGGTGRTEAFF.

This chain connects TRBV24-1 to TRBJ2-1; as DNA is missing, the TRBD2 call by TCRdb cannot be tested. The CDR3 length is 16 residues. CDR1 and CDR2 from the germline V gene are KGHDR and SFDVKD. The CDR3 loop is CATSVPGGSGRYEQFF.

The chain links TRBV12-3 or TRBV12-4 to TRBJ2-5; there is no DNA to check the TCRdb D call of TRBD1. CDR3 length: 14 amino acids. CDR3 protein: CASSLGPHQETQYF.

This sequence joins TRBV7-2 and TRBJ1-1. This CDR3 region has 11 residues. Germline-derived CDR1 and CDR2 are SGHTA and FQGNSA. The CDR3 sequence is CASSLDRGGFF. The whole variable domain, remainder taken from reference TRBV7-2 and TRBJ1-1, is GAGVSQSPSNKVTEKGKDVELRCDPISGHTALYWYRQSLGQGLEFLIYFQGNSAPDKSGLPSDRFSAERTGGSVSTLTIQRTQQEDSAVYLCASSLDRGGFFGQGTRLTVV.

The rearrangement links TRBV4-3 to TRBJ2-3; the D gene TCRdb calls, TRBD1, cannot be checked with no DNA. This CDR3 spans 18 amino acids. Per the germline V gene, CDR1 is LGHNA and CDR2 is YSLEER. This CDR3 is CASSQDPAPVSGTDTQYF.

V and J are TRBV12-3 or TRBV12-4 and TRBJ2-5; TCRdb returns TRBD1, unconfirmable since there is no DNA. CDR3 length: 14 amino acids. CDR3 in amino acids: CASSPGRVQETQYF.

The gene calls are TRBV20-1 and TRBJ1-3; TCRdb proposes TRBD1, but this gene call is untestable without DNA. Germline CDR1 and CDR2: DFQATT and SNEGSKA (reference sequence). The CDR3 loop spans 18 amino acids. This CDR3 is CSPNVKTGGFSAGNTIYF.

The chain employs TRBV27 and TRBJ1-2; TCRdb gives TRBD1 as the D gene, but with no DNA this cannot be confirmed. In germline, CDR1 is MNHEY, CDR2 SMNVEV (reference sequence). This CDR3 has 13 residues. This CDR3 is CASSRDRVYGYTF.